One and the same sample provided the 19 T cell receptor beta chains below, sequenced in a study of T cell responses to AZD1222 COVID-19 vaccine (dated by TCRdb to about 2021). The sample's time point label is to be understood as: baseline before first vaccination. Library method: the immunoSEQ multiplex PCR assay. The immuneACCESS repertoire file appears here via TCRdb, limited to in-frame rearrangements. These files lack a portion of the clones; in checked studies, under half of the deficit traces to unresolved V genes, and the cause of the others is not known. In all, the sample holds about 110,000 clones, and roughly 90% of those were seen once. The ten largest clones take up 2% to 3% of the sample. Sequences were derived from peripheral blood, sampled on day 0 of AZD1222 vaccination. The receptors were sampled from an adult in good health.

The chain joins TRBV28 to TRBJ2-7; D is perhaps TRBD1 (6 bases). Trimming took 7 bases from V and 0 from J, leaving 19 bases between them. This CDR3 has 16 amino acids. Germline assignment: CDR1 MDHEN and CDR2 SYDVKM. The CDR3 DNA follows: TGTGCCAGCAAGGGAACGTGGGGGCGCCTCTCCTACGAGCAGTACTTC. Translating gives CASKGTWGRLSYEQYF.

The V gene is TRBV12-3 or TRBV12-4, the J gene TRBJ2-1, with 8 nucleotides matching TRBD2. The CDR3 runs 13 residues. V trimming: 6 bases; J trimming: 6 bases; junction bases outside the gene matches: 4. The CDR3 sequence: CASRRTSSNEQFF. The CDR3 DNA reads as TGTGCCAGCAGGAGGACTAGCAGCAATGAGCAGTTCTTC.

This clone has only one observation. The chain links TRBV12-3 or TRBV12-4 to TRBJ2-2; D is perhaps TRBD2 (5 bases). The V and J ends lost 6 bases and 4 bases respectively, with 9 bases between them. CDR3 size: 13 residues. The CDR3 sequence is CASSPSITGELFF. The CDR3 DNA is TGTGCCAGCAGCCCTAGCATCACCGGGGAGCTGTTTTTT.

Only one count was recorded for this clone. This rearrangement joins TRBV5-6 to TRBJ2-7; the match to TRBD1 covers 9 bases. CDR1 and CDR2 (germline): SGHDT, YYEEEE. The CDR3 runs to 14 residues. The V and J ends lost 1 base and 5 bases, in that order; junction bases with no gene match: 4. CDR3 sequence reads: CASSLPGQGHEQYF. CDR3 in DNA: TGTGCCAGCAGCTTGCCGGGACAGGGTCACGAGCAGTACTTC.

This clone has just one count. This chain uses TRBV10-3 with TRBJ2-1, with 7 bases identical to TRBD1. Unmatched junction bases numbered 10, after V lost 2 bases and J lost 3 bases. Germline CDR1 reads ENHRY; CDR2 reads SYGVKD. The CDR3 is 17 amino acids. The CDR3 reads CAISEPTGKRHYNEQFF. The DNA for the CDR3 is TGTGCCATCAGTGAGCCGACAGGGAAACGACACTACAATGAGCAGTTCTTC.

The CDR3 region is CASSFIGQGRNQPQHF. The CDR3 DNA reads TGTGCCAGCAGCTTCATCGGACAGGGGAGAAATCAGCCCCAGCATTTT. V and J are TRBV7-9 and TRBJ1-5; 9 positions agree with TRBD1. CDR3 length: 16 amino acids. Germline-derived CDR1 and CDR2 are SEHNR and FQNEAQ (reference sequence). V was clipped by 3 bases and J by 4 bases; unmatched bases: 7.

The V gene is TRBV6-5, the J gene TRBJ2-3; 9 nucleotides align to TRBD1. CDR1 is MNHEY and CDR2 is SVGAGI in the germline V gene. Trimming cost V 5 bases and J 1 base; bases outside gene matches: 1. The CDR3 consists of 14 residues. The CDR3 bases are TGTGCCAGCAGTAACAGGGGGCGCACAGATACGCAGTATTTT. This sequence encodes CASSNRGRTDTQYF.

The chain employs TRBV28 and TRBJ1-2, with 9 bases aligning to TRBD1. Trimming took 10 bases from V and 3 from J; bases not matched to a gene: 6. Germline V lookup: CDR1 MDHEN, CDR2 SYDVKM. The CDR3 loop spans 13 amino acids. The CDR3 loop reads CATLDRGDYGYTF. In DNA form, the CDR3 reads TGTGCCACCCTGGACAGGGGCGACTATGGCTACACCTTC.

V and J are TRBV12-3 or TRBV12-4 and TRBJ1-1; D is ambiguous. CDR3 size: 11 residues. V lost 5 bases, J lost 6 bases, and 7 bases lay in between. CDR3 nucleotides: TGTGCCAGCAGTCTGGGTCCTGAAGCTTTCTTT. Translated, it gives CASSLGPEAFF.

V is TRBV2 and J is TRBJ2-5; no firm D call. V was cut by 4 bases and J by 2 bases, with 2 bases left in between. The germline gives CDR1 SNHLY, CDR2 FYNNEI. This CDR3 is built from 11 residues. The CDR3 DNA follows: TGTGCCAGCAGTGGACAAGAGACCCAGTACTTC. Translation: CASSGQETQYF.

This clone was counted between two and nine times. CDR3 sequence: CASSQDRTGALLYGYTF. DNA of the CDR3: TGCGCCAGCAGCCAGGACAGGACAGGGGCCCTCCTCTATGGCTACACCTTC. The V gene is TRBV4-3, the J gene TRBJ1-2; 9 bases fit TRBD1. The CDR3 totals 17 residues. With 3 bases clipped from V and 4 bases from J, the junction kept 12 bases outside the gene matches. Germline CDR1 and CDR2: LGHNA and YSLEER.

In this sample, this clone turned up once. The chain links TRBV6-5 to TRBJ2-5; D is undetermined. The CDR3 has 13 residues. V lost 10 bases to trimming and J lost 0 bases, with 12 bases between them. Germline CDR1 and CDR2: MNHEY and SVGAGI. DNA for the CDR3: TGTGCCACCCCGGGTAGGGACCAAGAGACCCAGTACTTC. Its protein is CATPGRDQETQYF.

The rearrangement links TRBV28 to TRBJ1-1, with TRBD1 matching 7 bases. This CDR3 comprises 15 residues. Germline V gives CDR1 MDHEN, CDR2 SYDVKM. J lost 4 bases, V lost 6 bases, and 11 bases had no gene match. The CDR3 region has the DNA TGTGCCAGCAGCCCAAGGAGACAGGGTCGCACTGAAGCTTTCTTT. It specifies CASSPRRQGRTEAFF.

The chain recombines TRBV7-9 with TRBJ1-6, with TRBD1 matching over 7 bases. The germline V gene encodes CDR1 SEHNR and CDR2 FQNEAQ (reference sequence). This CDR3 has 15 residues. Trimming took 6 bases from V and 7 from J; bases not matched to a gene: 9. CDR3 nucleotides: TGTGCCAGCAGGTCCCGCGAGACAGGGAATTCACCCCTCCACTTT. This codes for CASRSRETGNSPLHF. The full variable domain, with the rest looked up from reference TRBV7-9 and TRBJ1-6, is DTGVSQNPRHKITKRGQNVTFRCDPISEHNRLYWYRQTLGQGPEFLTYFQNEAQLEKSRLLSDRFSAERPKGSFSTLEIQRTEQGDSAMYLCASRSRETGNSPLHFGNGTRLTVT.

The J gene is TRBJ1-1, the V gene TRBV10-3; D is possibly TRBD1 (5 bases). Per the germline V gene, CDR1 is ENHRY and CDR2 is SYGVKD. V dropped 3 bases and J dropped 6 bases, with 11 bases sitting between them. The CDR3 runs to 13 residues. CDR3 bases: TGTGCCATCAGTGATTGGGGGAGAGCTGAAGCTTTCTTT. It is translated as CAISDWGRAEAFF.

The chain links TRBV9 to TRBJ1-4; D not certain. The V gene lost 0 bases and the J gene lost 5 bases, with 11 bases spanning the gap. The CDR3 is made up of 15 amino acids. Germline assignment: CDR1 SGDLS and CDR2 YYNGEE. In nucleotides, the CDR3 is TGTGCCAGCAGCGTAGAAGCGGGGAGGAATGAAAAACTGTTTTTT. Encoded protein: CASSVEAGRNEKLFF.

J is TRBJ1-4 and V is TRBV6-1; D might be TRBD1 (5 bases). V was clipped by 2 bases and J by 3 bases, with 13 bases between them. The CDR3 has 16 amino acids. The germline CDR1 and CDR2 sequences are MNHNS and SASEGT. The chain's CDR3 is CASSEYGGRANEKLFF. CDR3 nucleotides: TGTGCCAGCAGTGAATATGGGGGGAGGGCTAATGAAAAACTGTTTTTT.

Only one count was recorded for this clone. CDR3 protein: CASSLGAGQASTGELFF. CDR3 in DNA: TGCGCCAGCAGCTTGGGAGCCGGACAGGCATCTACCGGGGAGCTGTTTTTT. The chain uses TRBV5-1 and TRBJ2-2; 7 bases map to TRBD1. The CDR3 sequence is 17 residues long. The germline CDR1 and CDR2 sequences are SGHRS and YFSETQ. V gave up 0 bases and J gave up 5 bases; unmatched junction bases: 10.

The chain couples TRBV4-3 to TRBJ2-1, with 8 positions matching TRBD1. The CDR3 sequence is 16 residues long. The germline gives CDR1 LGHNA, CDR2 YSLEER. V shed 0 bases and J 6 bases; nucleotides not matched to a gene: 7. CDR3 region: CASSQDPRQGFNEQFF. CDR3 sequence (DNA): TGCGCCAGCAGCCAAGATCCGAGACAGGGGTTCAATGAGCAGTTCTTC.